This T cell receptor beta chain was observed in a study of blood T cell repertoires in COVID-19. About the research overall: From the United States, Italy and Spain came samples of acute and convalescent COVID-19.

Patients at the Seattle site were enrolled during active infection and followed longitudinally. This CDR3 is 14 amino acids long. The V end was cut by 1 base, the J end by 2 bases, with 8 bases between. In germline, CDR1 is SGHRS, CDR2 YFSETQ. Repertoires were generated with immunoSEQ multiplex PCR, while TCRdb's copy carries only in-frame clones and drops some. Of about 200,000 clones listed, approximately 90% are singletons. Material: peripheral blood. This sequence joins TRBV5-1 and TRBJ2-3; no definite D call. The sequence came from a man aged 60-69 years with COVID-19, enrolled during active disease. The CDR3 DNA is TGCGCCAGCAGCTTGCAGGAAGACACAGATACGCAGTATTTT. It specifies CASSLQEDTDTQYF.